A single sample gave rise to the 14 T cell receptor beta chains below, sequenced in a study of human T cells and chemical hapten exposure. TCRdb reprocessed the RACE reads with MiXCR, giving one entry per CDR3 protein. The sample holds roughly 380,000 distinct CDR3 sequences; 4.5% to 6% are singletons and the top ten take 2% to 3%. The time point here: pre-sensitization, week 0. The sample's treatment: therapeutic diphenylcyclopropenone sensitization with weekly scalp DPC. The source was whole blood, collected in connection with sensitization to the hapten diphenylcyclopropenone (DPC). The receptors were sampled from a woman in her forties or fifties with alopecia areata. Some clones in this sample may be carry-over from other donors' samples.

This clonotype appeared a few times. The chain recombines TRBV29-1 with TRBJ2-1; 13 bases are a match to TRBD2. The CDR3 covers 14 residues. With V trimmed by 5 bases and J by 6 bases, 4 bases remained unmatched. CDR1 and CDR2 (germline): SQVTM, ANQGSEA. The CDR3 reads CSVTTSGGSNEQFF. Written as DNA, the CDR3 is TGCAGCGTTACGACTAGCGGGGGGTCCAATGAGCAGTTCTTC.

The sample holds many counts of this clonotype. This rearrangement joins TRBV4-1 to TRBJ2-3; 10 bases agree with TRBD2. This CDR3 comprises 15 residues. J gave up 6 bases and V 1 base, and 4 bases lay outside the gene matches. CDR1 is MGHRA and CDR2 is YSYEKL in the germline V gene. The CDR3 sequence is CASSQVGAGGDTQYF. The CDR3 nucleotides read TGCGCCAGCAGCCAAGTCGGAGCGGGGGGGGATACGCAGTATTTT.

The V gene is TRBV6-2 or TRBV6-3, the J gene TRBJ2-1; 12 bases fit TRBD2. The CDR3 spans 14 residues. The germline gives CDR1 MNHEY, CDR2 SVGEGT. The V gene end was trimmed by 10 bases and the J gene end by 6 bases; junction bases not matched to a gene: 7. The CDR3 nucleotides are TGTGCCACCCAGGGACTAGCGGGCCTCAATGAGCAGTTCTTC. Translated: CATQGLAGLNEQFF.

Points on this clonotype: A much larger clone sits a single nucleotide away, making a read error possible. V and J are TRBV11-3 and TRBJ2-2; D is unresolved. Germline values: CDR1 SGHNT, CDR2 YENEEA. V shed 5 bases and J shed 3 bases, with 7 bases lying between them. There are 13 residues in the CDR3. This CDR3 reads CASSLRYTGELFF. As DNA, the CDR3 is TGTGCCAGCAGCCTAAGATACACCGGGGAGCTGTTTTTT.

This clonotype appeared a few times. The genes are TRBV13 and TRBJ2-1; 9 bases fit TRBD2. J gave up 7 bases and V 5 bases, and 9 bases lay outside the gene matches. The CDR3 has 15 amino acids. Germline CDR1 and CDR2: PRHDT and FYEKMQ (reference sequence). The CDR3, as DNA: TGTGCCAGCAGCACCAGGACTAGCGATCGGAATGAGCAGTTCTTC. Its translation: CASSTRTSDRNEQFF. The variable domain in full, completed from reference TRBV13 and TRBJ2-1, reads AAGVIQSPRHLIKEKRETATLKCYPIPRHDTVYWYQQGPGQDPQFLISFYEKMQSDKGSIPDRFSAQQFSDYHSELNMSSLELGDSALYFCASSTRTSDRNEQFFGPGTRLTVL.

CDR3 coding DNA: TGTGCCAGCAGCCAAGGGCCCGTCCGAACAGATACGCAGTATTTT. It is translated as CASSQGPVRTDTQYF. The V and J genes are TRBV3-1 and TRBJ2-3, with D unresolved. This CDR3 is 15 amino acids long. V was pared by 1 base and J by 3 bases, with 11 bases between. Germline V CDR1 and CDR2: LGHDT, YNNKEL (reference sequence).

This clonotype was seen repeatedly, ten times or more. The J gene is TRBJ1-5, the V gene TRBV24-1, with D unclear. Germline V gives CDR1 KGHDR, CDR2 SFDVKD. The V end lost 4 bases, the J end lost 7 bases, and 7 bases lay between the germline ends. There are 12 residues in the CDR3. The CDR3 spells CATSDGLQPQHF. The CDR3 nucleotides read TGTGCCACCAGTGACGGACTGCAGCCCCAGCATTTT.

V and J are TRBV11-2 and TRBJ1-6; D unresolved. From germline, CDR1 is SGHAT and CDR2 FQNNGV. Trimming stripped 5 bases from V and 6 bases from J, with 11 bases between. This CDR3 region has 14 residues. This CDR3 is CASSVSLINSPLHF. The CDR3, as DNA: TGTGCCAGCAGCGTTAGCCTTATTAATTCACCCCTCCACTTT.

The table lists this clonotype with a few counts. The J gene is TRBJ1-6, the V gene TRBV18; D is ambiguous. Deletions cut 1 base from V and 7 bases from J, with 11 bases between. Germline values: CDR1 KGHSH, CDR2 LQKENI. The CDR3 runs to 15 residues. The CDR3 DNA reads as TGTGCCAGCTCACCACTACACCCGCTCAATTCACCCCTCCACTTT. It specifies CASSPLHPLNSPLHF.

This clonotype appeared a few times. The V and J genes are TRBV7-9 and TRBJ2-5; perhaps TRBD2 as D (6 bases). This CDR3 region has 15 residues. Trimming removed 0 bases at V and 3 bases at J, with 11 bases between. Germline V CDR1 and CDR2: SEHNR, FQNEAQ (reference sequence). Written as DNA, the CDR3 is TGTGCCAGCAGCTTAGCGGTCCAGCGGGAAGAGACCCAGTACTTC. It codes for CASSLAVQREETQYF.

This clonotype was counted at least ten times. This rearrangement joins TRBV29-1 to TRBJ1-2; D unclear. The V and J ends lost 5 bases and 0 bases respectively, with 7 bases between them. The CDR3 spans 12 residues. Germline V gene data show CDR1 as SQVTM and CDR2 as ANQGSEA. The CDR3 spells CSVRTANYGYTF. CDR3 coding DNA: TGCAGCGTTAGGACCGCTAACTATGGCTACACCTTC.

This clonotype was picked up a small number of times. This chain links TRBV6-1 with TRBJ1-5, with unresolved D. The CDR3 consists of 16 residues. Germline-derived CDR1 and CDR2 are MNHNS and SASEGT. Trimming left V 4 bases short and J 9 bases short, with 22 bases between. The CDR3 loop is CASSGTRTAEEWPQHF. CDR3 nucleotides: TGTGCCAGCAGTGGAACCCGGACCGCTGAGGAATGGCCCCAGCATTTT.

This clonotype was seen repeatedly, ten times or more. The V gene is TRBV29-1, the J gene TRBJ1-5, with a weak D call TRBD1 (5 bases). Trimming pared 6 bases from V and 5 bases from J, leaving 14 bases between. This CDR3 has 13 amino acids. Germline V gene data show CDR1 as SQVTM and CDR2 as ANQGSEA. Here the CDR3 DNA reads TGCAGCGTAAGTCAGGGCAGGGATCAGCCCCAGCATTTT. Its translation: CSVSQGRDQPQHF.

This clonotype has a handful of counts. The chain has TRBV7-9 and TRBJ2-5; 9 positions match TRBD1. The V segment lost 5 bases and the J segment 2 bases; nucleotides outside the gene matches: 6. In germline, CDR1 is SEHNR, CDR2 FQNEAQ (reference sequence). The CDR3 length is 15 residues. Here the CDR3 reads CASSALTGGQETQYF. For the CDR3, the DNA is TGTGCCAGCAGCGCGCTGACAGGGGGGCAAGAGACCCAGTACTTC. The full variable domain, with the rest looked up from reference TRBV7-9 and TRBJ2-5, is DTGVSQNPRHKITKRGQNVTFRCDPISEHNRLYWYRQTLGQGPEFLTYFQNEAQLEKSRLLSDRFSAERPKGSFSTLEIQRTEQGDSAMYLCASSALTGGQETQYFGPGTRLLVL.